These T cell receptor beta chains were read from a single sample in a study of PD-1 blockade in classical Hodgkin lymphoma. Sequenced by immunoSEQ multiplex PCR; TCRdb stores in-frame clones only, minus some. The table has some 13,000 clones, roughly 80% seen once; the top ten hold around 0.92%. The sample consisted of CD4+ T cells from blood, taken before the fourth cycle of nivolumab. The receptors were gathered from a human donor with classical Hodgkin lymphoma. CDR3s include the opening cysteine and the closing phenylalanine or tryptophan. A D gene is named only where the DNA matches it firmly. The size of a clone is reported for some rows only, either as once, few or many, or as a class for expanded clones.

cdr3_nt: TGCGCCAGCAGCCCCCGGACCCAGGCCCTGAACACTGAAGCTTTCTTT
cdr3_aa: CASSPRTQALNTEAFF
v_call: TRBV5-1
j_call: TRBJ1-1
d_call: NA
clone_size: NA

cdr3_nt: TGTGCCATCAGTGAGTCCACAGGGAAAGAGACCCAGTACTTC
cdr3_aa: CAISESTGKETQYF
v_call: TRBV10-3
j_call: TRBJ2-5
d_call: NA
clone_size: few

cdr3_nt: TGTGCCAGCAGCTTAGTTCCGACTAGCGGAGGCAACACCGGGGAGCTGTTTTTT
cdr3_aa: CASSLVPTSGGNTGELFF
v_call: TRBV7-3
j_call: TRBJ2-2
d_call: TRBD2
clone_size: NA

cdr3_nt: TGTGCCAGCAGCCAAGCGGGGGGCGGGAGGGCCATCGATGATACGCAGTATTTT
cdr3_aa: CASSQAGGGRAIDDTQYF
v_call: TRBV4-2
j_call: TRBJ2-3
d_call: TRBD2
clone_size: NA

cdr3_nt: TGTGCCAGCAGCGTAGAGGGGGGGAGCTCCTACGAGCAGTACTTC
cdr3_aa: CASSVEGGSSYEQYF
v_call: TRBV9
j_call: TRBJ2-7
d_call: NA
clone_size: NA

cdr3_nt: TGTGCCAGTAGTATAACTCCAGGACAGGGAGGCTATGGCTACACCTTC
cdr3_aa: CASSITPGQGGYGYTF
v_call: TRBV19
j_call: TRBJ1-2
d_call: TRBD1
clone_size: NA

cdr3_nt: TGTGCCAGCAGCCAAGCGCAGGGTATCCAAGAGACCCAGTACTTC
cdr3_aa: CASSQAQGIQETQYF
v_call: TRBV4-2
j_call: TRBJ2-5
d_call: NA
clone_size: NA

cdr3_nt: TGTGCCAGCTCACCTACTAGCGGGATTTCGACAGATACGCAGTATTTT
cdr3_aa: CASSPTSGISTDTQYF
v_call: TRBV18
j_call: TRBJ2-3
d_call: TRBD2
clone_size: NA

cdr3_nt: TGTGCCAGCACGTTTTGGTGGAATCAGCCCCAGCATTTT
cdr3_aa: CASTFWWNQPQHF
v_call: TRBV2
j_call: TRBJ1-5
d_call: NA
clone_size: NA

cdr3_nt: TGCGCCAGCAGCCAAGAAAAGGCCAGCTCCTATAATTCACCCCTCCACTTT
cdr3_aa: CASSQEKASSYNSPLHF
v_call: TRBV4-3
j_call: TRBJ1-6
d_call: NA
clone_size: NA

cdr3_nt: TGTGCCAGCAGTACAGGGGAGACTGAAGCTTTCTTT
cdr3_aa: CASSTGETEAFF
v_call: TRBV6-6
j_call: TRBJ1-1
d_call: TRBD1
clone_size: few